The 22 T cell receptor beta chains below were found in one sample sequenced in a study of cytomegalovirus exposure and HLA in healthy donors. The PCR ran on 60 Vbeta and 13 Jbeta primers. Profiling relied on immunoSEQ multiplex PCR, and the TCRdb table lists in-frame clones only, not all of them. The top ten hold roughly 2% of the sample, which has 150,000 to 200,000 clones, 70% to 90% seen once. What was sequenced was PBMCs. The origin of the receptors is a woman between 18 and 29 years old in good health and CMV-seronegative.

This clone was counted once. V gene TRBV6-5 combines with J gene TRBJ2-7; D possibly corresponds to TRBD2 (6 bases). Germline V lookup: CDR1 MNHEY, CDR2 SVGAGI. The CDR3 is 16 residues long. Trimming shortened V by 0 bases and J by 1 base, and 13 bases separated the two germline ends. The CDR3 region is CASSYSTNGGSYEQYF. In DNA form, the CDR3 reads TGTGCCAGCAGTTACTCGACGAACGGGGGTTCCTACGAGCAGTACTTC.

This chain uses TRBV6-1 with TRBJ1-2; perhaps TRBD1 as D (6 bases). The ends were cut back, 3 bases at V and 5 bases at J, with 10 bases in the middle. CDR3 length: 13 amino acids. Per the germline V gene, CDR1 is MNHNS and CDR2 is SASEGT. CDR3 in amino acids: CASSEDSYYGYTF. CDR3 DNA sequence: TGTGCCAGCAGTGAGGACAGCTATTATGGCTACACCTTC.

The chain employs TRBV5-4 and TRBJ2-7; TRBD1 might be the D (5 bases). The V gene's germline CDR1 is SGHNT and CDR2 YYREEE (reference sequence). Trimming left V 0 bases short and J 3 bases short, with 7 bases between. The length of the CDR3 is 13 residues. The CDR3 DNA follows: TGTGCCAGCAGCTTGGATACAGGCTACGAGCAGTACTTC. It codes for CASSLDTGYEQYF. Using reference TRBV5-4 and TRBJ2-7 for the parts outside the CDR3, the full variable domain is ETGVTQSPTHLIKTRGQQVTLRCSSQSGHNTVSWYQQALGQGPQFIFQYYREEENGRGNFPPRFSGLQFPNYSSELNVNALELDDSALYLCASSLDTGYEQYFGPGTRLTVT.

The count of this clone is one. The genes are TRBV15 and TRBJ2-7, with 7 bases aligning to TRBD1. The CDR3 loop spans 16 amino acids. Germline V gives CDR1 LNHNV, CDR2 YYDKDF (reference sequence). The J segment lost 5 bases and the V segment lost 5 bases, leaving 15 bases of the junction unmatched. The CDR3 loop is CATSPRGRTGGHEQYF. The CDR3 nucleotides read TGTGCCACCAGCCCAAGGGGCCGGACAGGCGGGCACGAGCAGTACTTC. Full variable domain (outside the CDR3, taken from reference TRBV15 and TRBJ2-7): DAMVIQNPRYQVTQFGKPVTLSCSQTLNHNVMYWYQQKSSQAPKLLFHYYDKDFNNEADTPDNFQSRRPNTSFCFLDIRSPGLGDTAMYLCATSPRGRTGGHEQYFGPGTRLTVT.

This chain links TRBV29-1 with TRBJ1-4; TRBD1 matches 8 bases. V gave up 2 bases and J gave up 5 bases; unmatched junction bases: 10. The CDR3 consists of 16 residues. CDR1 SQVTM and CDR2 ANQGSEA come from the germline V gene. In DNA, the CDR3 is TGCAGCGTTGAACCTCGGACAGGGTTGGAAAATGAAAAACTGTTTTTT. This sequence encodes CSVEPRTGLENEKLFF.

The genes are TRBV14 and TRBJ2-3; TRBD2 matches at 7 bases. From germline, CDR1 is SGHDN and CDR2 FVKESK. Trimming at V came to 3 bases and at J to 4 bases, leaving 7 bases not matched to a gene. This CDR3 has 15 residues. Here the CDR3 DNA reads TGTGCCAGCAGCCAGGCCCGTGGGGGGGCAGATACGCAGTATTTT. It specifies CASSQARGGADTQYF.

The genes are TRBV2 and TRBJ2-1; possibly TRBD1 for D (5 bases). The ends were cut back, 7 bases at V and 12 bases at J, with 16 bases in the middle. Germline loops: CDR1 SNHLY, CDR2 FYNNEI. The CDR3 extends over 12 amino acids. CDR3 in DNA: TGTGCCAGCACCTCTGAAAGTACAGGGCAGTTCTTC. Protein: CASTSESTGQFF.

V is TRBV7-3 and J is TRBJ2-1; perhaps TRBD2 as D (5 bases). There are 14 residues in the CDR3. The ends were cut back, 1 base at V and 3 bases at J, with 7 bases in the middle. Germline CDR1 SGHTA, CDR2 FQGTGA. The CDR3 sequence: CASSLIEGYNEQFF. CDR3 nucleotides: TGTGCCAGCAGCTTAATCGAGGGCTACAATGAGCAGTTCTTC.

The chain combines TRBV27 with TRBJ1-1; D remains ambiguous. The V gene's germline CDR1 is MNHEY and CDR2 SMNVEV (reference sequence). V was clipped by 4 bases and J by 5 bases, with 14 bases between them. CDR3 length: 14 amino acids. CDR3 DNA sequence: TGTGCCAGCAGTTCCCCCCTCCCGGGGACTGAAGCTTTCTTT. Residues: CASSSPLPGTEAFF.

Written as DNA, the CDR3 is TGTGCCAGCAGAACCACGACCACTAGACAAGAGACCCAGTACTTC. This sequence encodes CASRTTTTRQETQYF. The chain couples TRBV6-5 to TRBJ2-5; a weak D match, TRBD2 (5 bases). The CDR3 is 15 residues long. V dropped 6 bases and J dropped 2 bases, with 16 bases sitting between them. CDR1 is MNHEY, CDR2 SVGAGI, per germline.

The J gene is TRBJ1-1, the V gene TRBV2; D is unresolved. The germline V gene encodes CDR1 SNHLY and CDR2 FYNNEI. The V and J ends lost 5 bases and 3 bases respectively, with 7 bases between them. The CDR3 runs to 12 residues. The CDR3 DNA reads TGTGCCAGCAGTCGCCAGGACACTGAAGCTTTCTTT. This translates into CASSRQDTEAFF.

The V call is TRBV7-2, the J call TRBJ2-5, with D possibly TRBD1 on 7 matching bases. Trimming removed 2 bases at V and 5 bases at J, with 12 bases between. Germline CDR1 is SGHTA and CDR2 is FQGNSA. The CDR3 consists of 14 residues. CDR3 sequence: CASSLQGGTETQYF. The CDR3 nucleotides are TGTGCCAGCAGCTTACAGGGGGGTACGGAGACCCAGTACTTC.

V usage is TRBV28 and J usage is TRBJ2-7; TRBD2 matches 10 bases. CDR1 is MDHEN, CDR2 SYDVKM, per germline. This CDR3 has 16 amino acids. V was clipped by 5 bases and J by 3 bases; unmatched bases: 10. CDR3 nucleotide sequence: TGTGCCAGCAGTGGGGCTTGGCTAGCGGGAGTCTACGAGCAGTACTTC. Translated: CASSGAWLAGVYEQYF.

Written as DNA, the CDR3 is TGTGCCAGCAGCGTCCTGGAGATAAACACAGATACGCAGTATTTT. Amino acids: CASSVLEINTDTQYF. The V call is TRBV5-6, the J call TRBJ2-3; D remains unclear. The CDR3 extends over 15 amino acids. V shed 4 bases and J shed 2 bases, with 14 bases lying between them. Germline V gene lookup returns CDR1 SGHDT and CDR2 YYEEEE.

This clone was counted between two and nine times. The CDR3 region has the DNA TGCGCCAGCAGTAACCCGGGACAGGGGTACTACGAGCAGTACTTC. Translating it yields CASSNPGQGYYEQYF. The chain employs TRBV4-1 and TRBJ2-7; 10 bases map to TRBD1. Trimming removed 6 bases from V and 3 bases from J; junction bases left unmatched: 8. The CDR3 loop spans 15 amino acids. Germline lookup yields CDR1 MGHRA and CDR2 YSYEKL.

This clone was seen more than once but under ten times. The rearrangement uses TRBV5-1 and TRBJ2-7; D call uncertain. Germline CDR1 reads SGHRS; CDR2 reads YFSETQ. There are 14 residues in the CDR3. The ends were cut back, 2 bases at V and 2 bases at J, with 11 bases in the middle. CDR3 nucleotide sequence: TGCGCCAGCAGCTTTGAACTTCCACCCTACGAGCAGTACTTC. Amino acids: CASSFELPPYEQYF. Combining the CDR3 with reference TRBV5-1 and TRBJ2-7 gives the whole variable domain KAGVTQTPRYLIKTRGQQVTLSCSPISGHRSVSWYQQTPGQGLQFLFEYFSETQRNKGNFPGRFSGRQFSNSRSEMNVSTLELGDSALYLCASSFELPPYEQYFGPGTRLTVT.

This clone was detected a few times. J is TRBJ1-2 and V is TRBV18; 7 bases match TRBD1. Germline CDR1 reads KGHSH; CDR2 reads LQKENI. The CDR3 has 18 residues. Germline trimming cut 0 bases from V and 0 bases from J; bases unmatched to any gene: 10. The CDR3 nucleotides are TGTGCCAGCTCACCACCAGTGGTCAGGGGGGACCCTAACTATGGCTACACCTTC. Protein sequence: CASSPPVVRGDPNYGYTF.

This rearrangement joins TRBV28 to TRBJ1-2; TRBD1 might be the D (5 bases). The CDR3 has 15 amino acids. CDR1 MDHEN and CDR2 SYDVKM come from the germline V gene. With 3 bases removed from V and 6 bases from J, the gap between germline ends came to 17 bases. The CDR3 loop is CASSFPGGGSHGYTF. The CDR3 nucleotides are TGTGCCAGCAGTTTTCCCGGGGGAGGGTCGCATGGCTACACCTTC.

V usage is TRBV18 and J usage is TRBJ2-3, with TRBD1 identical over 8 bases. Germline trimming cut 3 bases from V and 4 bases from J; bases unmatched to any gene: 6. This CDR3 region has 15 residues. Germline CDR1 and CDR2: KGHSH and LQKENI. The CDR3 loop is CASSPQGAPADTQYF. The CDR3 DNA reads as TGTGCCAGCTCACCCCAGGGGGCGCCGGCAGATACGCAGTATTTT.

The genes are TRBV7-9 and TRBJ1-5; tentative D call: TRBD1 (6 bases). The CDR3 totals 13 residues. Trimming stripped 1 base from V and 7 bases from J, with 8 bases between. Germline-derived CDR1 and CDR2 are SEHNR and FQNEAQ (reference sequence). The CDR3 DNA sequence: TGTGCCAGCAGCTTAGGTCAGGGGCAGCCCCAGCATTTT. The encoded protein is CASSLGQGQPQHF.

This chain links TRBV6-5 with TRBJ2-5; 7 bases match TRBD1. TRBJ2-7 matches the DNA end more closely, so the J call is doubtful. Germline V lookup: CDR1 MNHEY, CDR2 SVGAGI. The CDR3 runs 15 residues. CDR3 coding DNA: TGTGCCAGCAGTTACTCACAGGGACAGTCCTACGAGCAGTACTTC. This encodes CASSYSQGQSYEQYF.

This chain links TRBV7-9 with TRBJ2-2; D is possibly TRBD2 (6 bases). This CDR3 comprises 16 residues. Germline loops: CDR1 SEHNR, CDR2 FQNEAQ (reference sequence). V lost 3 bases to trimming and J lost 0 bases, with 11 bases between them. CDR3 loop: CASSLWGTPNTGELFF. As DNA, the CDR3 is TGTGCCAGCAGCTTGTGGGGGACTCCGAACACCGGGGAGCTGTTTTTT. Together with reference TRBV7-9 and TRBJ2-2, the CDR3 gives the full variable domain: DTGVSQNPRHKITKRGQNVTFRCDPISEHNRLYWYRQTLGQGPEFLTYFQNEAQLEKSRLLSDRFSAERPKGSFSTLEIQRTEQGDSAMYLCASSLWGTPNTGELFFGEGSRLTVL.